This is a list of T cell receptor beta chains from one sample in a study of T cell changes during pregnancy in multiple sclerosis. Libraries were prepared by immunoSEQ multiplex PCR; TCRdb keeps only in-frame clonotypes and omits some of them. The data show approximately 12,000 clones, more than 85% seen once. This sample comprised CD8+ T cells from peripheral blood mononuclear cells, obtained in the second trimester of pregnancy. These receptors came from a female donor in good health, enrolled as a control in a pregnancy study. Both conserved end residues are part of each CDR3. A D gene is named only where the DNA matches it firmly. Clone size is not always given. Where it is, it says once, few, many or a class for expanded clones.

D gene: TRBD1; V gene: TRBV6-7; J gene: TRBJ2-3; clone size: -; CDR3 DNA: TGTGCCAGCAGTTACTCGGGGACAGGGGACCGGTATCGACCTAGCACAGATACGCAGTATTTT; CDR3 protein: CASSYSGTGDRYRPSTDTQYF
D gene: TRBD2; V gene: TRBV29-1; J gene: TRBJ2-7; clone size: -; CDR3 DNA: TGCAGCGCACTCTTAGCGGGAGACAACTACGAGCAGTACTTC; CDR3 protein: CSALLAGDNYEQYF
D gene: TRBD1; V gene: TRBV6-1; J gene: TRBJ1-1; clone size: large; CDR3 DNA: TGTGCCAGCACCTTGGACAGGGGTGGGATCACTGAAGCTTTCTTT; CDR3 protein: CASTLDRGGITEAFF
D gene: TRBD2; V gene: TRBV27; J gene: TRBJ2-1; clone size: -; CDR3 DNA: TGTGCCAGCACCCGGACTAGCGGGAGGTACGGTGAGCAGTTCTTC; CDR3 protein: CASTRTSGRYGEQFF
D gene: TRBD2; V gene: TRBV7-9; J gene: TRBJ2-1; clone size: medium-sized; CDR3 DNA: TGTGCCAGCAGCCCACCGACTAGCGGGCCTTACAATGAGCAGTTCTTC; CDR3 protein: CASSPPTSGPYNEQFF
D gene: -; V gene: TRBV7-9; J gene: TRBJ2-5; clone size: -; CDR3 DNA: TGTGCCAGCAGCCCCGATCTAGCGATACAAGAGACCCAGTACTTC; CDR3 protein: CASSPDLAIQETQYF
D gene: -; V gene: TRBV4-2; J gene: TRBJ2-3; clone size: -; CDR3 DNA: TGTGCCAGCAGCCAAGGAGCTAGCACAGATACGCAGTATTTT; CDR3 protein: CASSQGASTDTQYF
D gene: TRBD1; V gene: TRBV27; J gene: TRBJ1-6; clone size: -; CDR3 DNA: TGTGCCAGCAGTTACGGGACAGGAGATGATTCACCCCTCCACTTT; CDR3 protein: CASSYGTGDDSPLHF
D gene: TRBD1; V gene: TRBV5-6; J gene: TRBJ1-6; clone size: -; CDR3 DNA: TGTGCCAGCAGCGCCGGACAGGGATTTTCACCCCTCCACTTT; CDR3 protein: CASSAGQGFSPLHF
D gene: -; V gene: TRBV9; J gene: TRBJ1-3; clone size: -; CDR3 DNA: TGTGCCAGCGCGGGGACCGCTGGAAACACCATATATTTT; CDR3 protein: CASAGTAGNTIYF
D gene: TRBD1; V gene: TRBV11-2; J gene: TRBJ1-1; clone size: -; CDR3 DNA: TGTGCCAGCGGGACAGGGTCGGTGGGAGCTTTCTTT; CDR3 protein: CASGTGSVGAFF
D gene: TRBD1; V gene: TRBV7-2; J gene: TRBJ1-2; clone size: -; CDR3 DNA: TGTGCCAGCAGTTCGACAGGGGGCACTTTACTCTACGGCTACACCTTC; CDR3 protein: CASSSTGGTLLYGYTF
D gene: -; V gene: TRBV14; J gene: TRBJ1-2; clone size: -; CDR3 DNA: TGTGCCAGCAGCCAAGATGTATCTGTCTATGGCTACACCTTC; CDR3 protein: CASSQDVSVYGYTF
D gene: TRBD1; V gene: TRBV5-1; J gene: TRBJ1-5; clone size: -; CDR3 DNA: TGCGCCAGCAGCTCGGGACAGGGGTTGGAGCCCCAGCATTTT; CDR3 protein: CASSSGQGLEPQHF
D gene: TRBD1; V gene: TRBV2; J gene: TRBJ2-7; clone size: -; CDR3 DNA: TGTGCCAGCAGGGGGACAGGGGACGAGCAGTACTTC; CDR3 protein: CASRGTGDEQYF
D gene: TRBD1; V gene: TRBV11-2; J gene: TRBJ2-7; clone size: -; CDR3 DNA: TGTGCCAGCAGCTTAAGGACAGGGGGAAGAGACGAGCAGTACTTC; CDR3 protein: CASSLRTGGRDEQYF
D gene: -; V gene: TRBV7-9; J gene: TRBJ2-7; clone size: once; CDR3 DNA: TGTGCCAGCCTAGGATTGGGGGGTCGTCTGTACGAGCAGTACTTC; CDR3 protein: CASLGLGGRLYEQYF
D gene: TRBD2; V gene: TRBV30; J gene: TRBJ2-3; clone size: -; CDR3 DNA: TGTGCCTGGAGCGGGGACCCCGCGGGGGGCCGGGATACGCAGTATTTT; CDR3 protein: CAWSGDPAGGRDTQYF
D gene: TRBD2; V gene: TRBV4-3; J gene: TRBJ2-1; clone size: -; CDR3 DNA: TGCGCCAGCAGCCAAGAGGGAAGCGGGGGGGATGAGCAGTTCTTC; CDR3 protein: CASSQEGSGGDEQFF
D gene: -; V gene: TRBV13; J gene: TRBJ2-7; clone size: -; CDR3 DNA: TGTGCCAGCAGCTCGGACCCCGGGACAAGAAACGAGCAGTACTTC; CDR3 protein: CASSSDPGTRNEQYF
D gene: -; V gene: TRBV6-5; J gene: TRBJ2-2; clone size: -; CDR3 DNA: TGTGCCAGCACAGGTGACACCGGGGAGCTGTTTTTT; CDR3 protein: CASTGDTGELFF
D gene: TRBD1; V gene: TRBV14; J gene: TRBJ1-1; clone size: -; CDR3 DNA: TGTGCCAGCAGCCAGGACAGGCAACGGAACACTGAAGCTTTCTTT; CDR3 protein: CASSQDRQRNTEAFF
D gene: TRBD2; V gene: TRBV7-9; J gene: TRBJ2-1; clone size: -; CDR3 DNA: TGTGCCAGCAGCTTAGCTAGCGGGGTAAACAATGAGCAGTTCTTC; CDR3 protein: CASSLASGVNNEQFF
D gene: -; V gene: TRBV19; J gene: TRBJ2-7; clone size: -; CDR3 DNA: TGTGCCAGTAGCTTAGGACCAGAGGGCTTGGAGCAGTACTTC; CDR3 protein: CASSLGPEGLEQYF
D gene: -; V gene: TRBV6-5; J gene: TRBJ2-5; clone size: -; CDR3 DNA: TGTGCCAGCAGTTACTCGTTCAGTGGTCCCCAAGAGACCCAGTACTTC; CDR3 protein: CASSYSFSGPQETQYF
D gene: -; V gene: TRBV4-3; J gene: TRBJ1-5; clone size: -; CDR3 DNA: TGCGCCAGCAGCCAAGATATTTTCGGCAATCAGCCCCAGCATTTT; CDR3 protein: CASSQDIFGNQPQHF
D gene: -; V gene: TRBV30; J gene: TRBJ2-1; clone size: -; CDR3 DNA: TGTGCCTGGTCGAGGGATAATGAGCAGTTCTTC; CDR3 protein: CAWSRDNEQFF
D gene: -; V gene: TRBV7-9; J gene: TRBJ2-7; clone size: -; CDR3 DNA: TGTGCCAGCAGCTTAGACTCAGGGTGGGAGCAGTACTTC; CDR3 protein: CASSLDSGWEQYF